This T cell receptor beta chain was recorded in a study of radiation and T cells in renal cell carcinoma. Regarding the study as a whole: In blood, top tumor clones expanded by 2 weeks, shrinking by 4.

About this clone: What it binds is unknown.

Profiling relied on immunoSEQ multiplex PCR, and the TCRdb table lists in-frame clones only, not all of them. This table has approximately 150,000 clones, around 88% appearing once. The CDR3 length is 12 residues. Germline V gives CDR1 MNHNS, CDR2 SASEGT. Time point denoted: blood 4 weeks post-SBRT, at nephrectomy. Documented treatment: 15 Gy SBRT to primary tumor, nephrectomy 4 weeks later. Nephrectomy followed 15 Gy stereotactic body radiation by 4 weeks. After SBRT, blood was collected at 2 and 4 weeks, plus baseline. The tumor was a clear cell renal cell carcinoma. This sample comprised blood, obtained from a patient whose treatment included radiotherapy and nephrectomy. The TCR originated in a woman between 50 and 59 years old with renal cell carcinoma. The chain combines TRBV6-1 with TRBJ2-3, with 7 bases matching TRBD1. The CDR3 DNA is TGTGCGGCATACGACAGGGTTGATACGCAGTATTTT. Encoded protein: CAAYDRVDTQYF.